The clone carrying this T cell receptor (beta chain) was seen once. The repertoire was sequenced with immunoSEQ multiplex PCR; TCRdb's copy has only in-frame clones and lacks some. The data show 99,000 or so clones, roughly 92% seen once. This sample is drawn from a study of T cell changes during pregnancy in multiple sclerosis. The CDR3 contains 15 residues. Sample: peripheral blood, taken after pregnancy. The TCR originated in a female donor with multiple sclerosis, enrolled in a pregnancy study. This rearrangement joins TRBV12-2 to TRBJ1-1; the D segment call TRBD1 is taken from the table without a DNA check. TRBV12-2 is tagged as a pseudogene. The CDR3 protein is CASRLVGQGGTEAFF. CDR3 DNA sequence: TGTGCAAGTCGCTTAGTGGGGCAGGGGGGCACTGAAGCTTTCTTT.